This is a list of T cell receptor beta chains from one sample in a study of Graves' ophthalmopathy and Graves' hyperthyroidism. TCRdb used MiXCR to reprocess the multiplex PCR reads, holding one entry per CDR3 protein. The sample lists hundreds of thousands of distinct CDR3 sequences; roughly two fifths were seen once. Sequencing was done on a sample of peripheral blood. The source of these receptors is an adult man with Graves' ophthalmopathy. Both conserved end residues are part of each CDR3. The D gene is left open where the match is weak. The size entry is marked missing in some rows and otherwise reads once, few, many or a size class.

TRBV9	TRBD1	once	17	TRBJ2-5	TGTGCCAGCAGCGTAGGTGGGAGACAGGGGGGACAAGAGACCCAGTACTTC	CASSVGGRQGGQETQYF
TRBV29-1	NA	NA	14	TRBJ1-1	TGCAGCGTCGACAGTACCTTTCCGAACACTGAAGCTTTCTTT	CSVDSTFPNTEAFF
TRBV4-1	TRBD1	few	15	TRBJ2-7	TGCGCCAGCAGCTACCACCGGGACAGCCCCTACGAGCAGTACTTC	CASSYHRDSPYEQYF
TRBV20-1	TRBD1	many	15	TRBJ1-5	TGCAGTGCTAAATTAGGGACAGGGGGAGGTCAGCCCCAGCATTTT	CSAKLGTGGGQPQHF
TRBV15	NA	once	14	TRBJ2-5	TGTGCCACCAGCAGAGAAAGCTTGGGTGAGACCCAGTACTTC	CATSRESLGETQYF
TRBV29-1	NA	once	11	TRBJ1-1	TGCAGCTTTAACAAGAACACTGAAGCTTTCTTT	CSFNKNTEAFF
TRBV15	TRBD1	NA	14	TRBJ2-1	TGTGCCACCAGCATCCGACAGGGATACAATGAGCAGTTCTTC	CATSIRQGYNEQFF
TRBV7-6	TRBD2	many	14	TRBJ2-5	TGTGCCAGCTGTCTAGCGGGGGTCTTGGAGACCCAGTACTTC	CASCLAGVLETQYF
TRBV25-1	TRBD1	once	17	TRBJ1-5	TGTGCCAGCTCTGAAGACGTGGGACAGGGTAGCAATCAGCCCCAGCATTTT	CASSEDVGQGSNQPQHF
TRBV25-1	TRBD1	few	14	TRBJ1-6	TGTGCCAGCTTAGCCTGGACAGGGAGTTCACCCCTCCACTTT	CASLAWTGSSPLHF
TRBV12-3/TRBV12-4	NA	many	11	TRBJ1-2	TGTGCCAGCAGTTCAGCCTATGGCTACACCTTC	CASSSAYGYTF
TRBV7-2	NA	NA	16	TRBJ2-6	TGCGCCGGCGATAGGGGCAGGGGAGCTGGGGCCAACGTCCTGACTTTC	CAGDRGRGAGANVLTF
TRBV2	TRBD1	NA	15	TRBJ1-2	TGTGCCAGCAGTGGTACATCCGGGACAGGGTTTGGCTACACCTTC	CASSGTSGTGFGYTF
TRBV4-3	TRBD1	NA	17	TRBJ1-2	TGCGCCAGCAGCCAAGATGTGGGACAGGGTGCAATGTATGGCTACACCTTC	CASSQDVGQGAMYGYTF
TRBV9	NA	NA	14	TRBJ1-1	TGTGCCAGCAGCGTAGGACGTTCTGGGGTTGAAGCTTTCTTT	CASSVGRSGVEAFF
TRBV14	TRBD1	NA	17	TRBJ2-5	TGTGCCAGCAGCCGCAGGACAGGGGCCCTTTTGCAAGAGACCCAGTACTTC	CASSRRTGALLQETQYF
TRBV15	NA	many	15	TRBJ1-2	TGTGCCACCAGCAGAGATCCGTCGGGGACCTATGGCTACACCTTC	CATSRDPSGTYGYTF
TRBV2	NA	few	13	TRBJ2-2	TGTGCCAGCAGTGAAGCGCACACCGGGGAGCTGTTTTTT	CASSEAHTGELFF
TRBV7-6	TRBD1	NA	14	TRBJ2-5	TGTGCCAGCAGCTTCAATGACAGGGGGGGGACCCAGTACTTC	CASSFNDRGGTQYF
TRBV19	NA	NA	14	TRBJ1-5	TGTGCCAGTAGTACCGGTCGGAGCAATCAGCCCCAGCATTTT	CASSTGRSNQPQHF